This TCR beta chain derives from a study of T cell responses to AZD1222 COVID-19 vaccine. Looked up from germline, CDR1 is MNHEY and CDR2 is SMNVEV (reference sequence). V was pared by 6 bases and J by 1 base, with 3 bases between. The CDR3 covers 11 residues. Study-wide findings and caveats: Researchers report vaccine-associated CD4 TCRs spanning spike, with dominance at 160-218 and 743-854.

In the case of this clone: Its antigen is unknown.

Some clones are missing from TCRdb's copy, which holds only in-frame ones; the method was immunoSEQ multiplex PCR. The data contain tens of thousands of clones, over 75% of them singletons. The sequence came from an adult in good health. The chain carries TRBV27 and TRBJ1-1; D gene unclear. Sequenced material: peripheral blood, taken on day 0 of AZD1222 vaccination. CDR3 amino acids: CASRRNTEAFF. The CDR3 nucleotides are TGTGCCAGCAGGAGGAACACTGAAGCTTTCTTT.